What follows is one TCR beta chain and its context. The sample belongs to a study of blood T cell repertoires in COVID-19. About the research overall: Spain, Italy and the United States supplied samples that represented acute and convalescent COVID-19. Nucleic acid was either cDNA or gDNA, and it came from T cells, B-cell-depleted T cells, or PBMCs.

In the source study's methods: From reference gene primer amplification, estimates of nucleated cell counts were derived. Clones were read by immunoSEQ multiplex PCR, and TCRdb kept only the in-frame ones, dropping some. V, J and clone size are taken as reported in that table, and D and trimming were inferred from the DNA itself. The sample holds approximately 190,000 clones, roughly 80% seen once. Sequencing was carried out using peripheral blood. The receptor was isolated from a woman younger than 45 with acute or convalescent COVID-19.

The CDR3 loop is CASSPGTQETQYF. CDR3 DNA: TGTGCCAGCAGCCCGGGGACTCAAGAGACCCAGTACTTC. The chain recombines TRBV7-3 with TRBJ2-5, with a possible D match to TRBD2 (6 bases). Germline V gene sequence: CDR1 SGHTA, CDR2 FQGTGA. V was cut by 5 bases and J by 2 bases, with 9 bases left in between. CDR3 size: 13 residues.